This T cell receptor beta chain was documented in a study of blood T cell repertoires in COVID-19. Germline values: CDR1 SGHTA, CDR2 FQGTGA. V lost 4 bases and J lost 4; bases outside the gene matches: 1. The length of the CDR3 is 13 residues. Assay used: immunoSEQ multiplex PCR; TCRdb lists only in-frame clones, some missing. The sample contains 200,000 or so clones, about 86% of which appear only once. This clone was seen just once. This receptor was taken from a man aged 35 to 55 who had recovered from COVID-19. V usage is TRBV7-3 and J usage is TRBJ2-3; 8 nucleotides align to TRBD2. The sequencing sample was made of PBMCs or T cells enriched from blood (not recorded which). The DNA for the CDR3 is TGTGCCAGCAGCTACGGGGGGGCAGATACGCAGTATTTT. Translating it yields CASSYGGADTQYF.